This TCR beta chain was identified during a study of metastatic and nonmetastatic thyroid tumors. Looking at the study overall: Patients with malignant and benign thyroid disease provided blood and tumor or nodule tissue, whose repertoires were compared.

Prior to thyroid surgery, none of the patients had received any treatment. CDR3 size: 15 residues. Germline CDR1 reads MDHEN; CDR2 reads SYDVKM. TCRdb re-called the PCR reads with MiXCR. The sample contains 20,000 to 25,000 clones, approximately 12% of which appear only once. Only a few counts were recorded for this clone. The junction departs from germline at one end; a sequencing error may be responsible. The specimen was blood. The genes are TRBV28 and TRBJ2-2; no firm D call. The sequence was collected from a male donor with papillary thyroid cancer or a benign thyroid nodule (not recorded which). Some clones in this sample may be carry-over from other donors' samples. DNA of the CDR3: TGCGCCAGCACCCCCGGGTGGGAGAACACCGGGGAGCTGTTTTTT. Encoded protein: CASTPGWENTGELFF.